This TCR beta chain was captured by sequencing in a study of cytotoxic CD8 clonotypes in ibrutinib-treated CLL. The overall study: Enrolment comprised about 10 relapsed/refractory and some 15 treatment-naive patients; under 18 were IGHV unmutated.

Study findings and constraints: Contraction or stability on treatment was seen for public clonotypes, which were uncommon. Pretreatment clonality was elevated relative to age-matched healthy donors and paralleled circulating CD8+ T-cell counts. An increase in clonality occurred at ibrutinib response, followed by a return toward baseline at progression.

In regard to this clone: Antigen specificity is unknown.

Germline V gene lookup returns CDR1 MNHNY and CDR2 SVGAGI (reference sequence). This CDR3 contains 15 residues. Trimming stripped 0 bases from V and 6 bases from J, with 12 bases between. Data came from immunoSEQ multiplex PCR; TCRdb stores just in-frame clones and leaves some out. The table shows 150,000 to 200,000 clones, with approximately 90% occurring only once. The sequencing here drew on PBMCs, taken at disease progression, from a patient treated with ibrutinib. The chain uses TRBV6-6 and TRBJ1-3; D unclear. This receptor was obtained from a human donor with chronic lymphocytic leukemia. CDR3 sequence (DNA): TGTGCCAGCAGTTACTCGACCGGGATTGAAAACACCATATATTTT. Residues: CASSYSTGIENTIYF.